This T cell receptor beta chain was identified during a study of CD8+ T cells in alopecia areata. CDR3 size: 17 residues. V was pared by 5 bases and J by 1 base, with 18 bases between. Germline CDR1 and CDR2: SGHTA and FQGNSA. Stated treatment: oral pan-JAK inhibitor, 5-10 mg twice daily. It was cDNA, reverse transcribed from extracted RNA, that served as the sequencing template. Profiling relied on immunoSEQ multiplex PCR, and the TCRdb table lists in-frame clones only, not all of them. The table has 150,000 to 250,000 clones, about 62% seen once. The clonotype comes from a human donor with alopecia areata. The starting material was CD4+ T cells sorted from blood, obtained at week 24, from a patient treated with tofacitinib. J is TRBJ2-1 and V is TRBV7-2, with D perhaps matching TRBD2 (6 bases). The CDR3 spells CASSEPPSGRSYNEQFF. The DNA of the CDR3 is TGTGCCAGCAGCGAGCCCCCTTCCGGGAGATCCTACAATGAGCAGTTCTTC.